These 10 T cell receptor beta chains share one sample of origin, sequenced in a study of blood T cell repertoires in COVID-19. The assay was immunoSEQ multiplex PCR, and TCRdb's table has in-frame clones only and misses some. The data show approximately 93,000 clones, around 72% seen once. The sequencing input was peripheral blood. The receptor source for this set is a woman aged 80 or over with acute or convalescent COVID-19.

The V gene is TRBV6-5, the J gene TRBJ1-3; weak D call: TRBD1 (5 bases). CDR1 MNHEY and CDR2 SVGAGI come from the germline V gene. This CDR3 spans 16 amino acids. Trimming removed 4 bases at V and 2 bases at J, with 15 bases between. CDR3 in amino acids: CASSSTGGGAGNTIYF. The CDR3 nucleotides are TGTGCCAGCAGTTCTACGGGGGGGGGTGCTGGAAACACCATATATTTT.

The count of this clone is one. CDR3 DNA sequence: TGTGCCAGCAGCTTAGAGTGGACTAGCGGGGGGGGAGAGACCCAGTACTTC. Translated, it gives CASSLEWTSGGGETQYF. The rearrangement links TRBV7-2 to TRBJ2-5; 15 bases agree with TRBD2. This CDR3 has 17 residues. Trimming took 1 base from V and 4 from J; bases not matched to a gene: 4. Germline V gene data show CDR1 as SGHTA and CDR2 as FQGNSA.

This clone appeared a few times. This chain connects TRBV3-1 (or the pseudogene TRBV3-2) to TRBJ2-3; possible D gene TRBD2, 6 bases. The CDR3 contains 15 residues. Germline V lookup: CDR1 LGHDT, CDR2 YNNKEL (reference sequence). The V and J ends lost 5 bases and 7 bases respectively, with 19 bases between them. The CDR3 loop reads CASSSGLTVRHTQYF. DNA for the CDR3: TGTGCCAGCAGCTCGGGACTCACCGTTAGGCATACGCAGTATTTT.

The V and J genes are TRBV2 and TRBJ1-5; the D gene is possibly TRBD1 (6 bases). V lost 8 bases and J lost 3, with 14 bases in between. CDR3 size: 14 residues. The germline V gene has CDR1 SNHLY and CDR2 FYNNEI. CDR3 amino acids: CASRRGGLNQPQHF. The CDR3 DNA follows: TGTGCCAGCCGAAGGGGGGGGCTCAATCAGCCCCAGCATTTT.

This clone was counted between two and nine times. The chain carries TRBV18 and TRBJ2-5; TRBD1 is a possible D gene (5 bases). V shed 6 bases and J shed 2 bases, with 10 bases lying between them. CDR1 and CDR2 from the germline V gene are KGHSH and LQKENI. CDR3 length equals 13 residues. The chain's CDR3 is CASSRARQETQYF. CDR3 coding DNA: TGTGCCAGCTCCAGGGCCCGTCAAGAGACCCAGTACTTC.

The V and J genes are TRBV3-1 (or the pseudogene TRBV3-2) and TRBJ1-4, with D possibly being TRBD1 (6 bases). Looked up from germline, CDR1 is LGHDT and CDR2 is YNNKEL (reference sequence). CDR3 length equals 13 residues. The V end was cut by 8 bases, the J end by 3 bases, with 10 bases between. CDR3 coding DNA: TGTGCCAGCGGGGCAGGGGCTAATGAAAAACTGTTTTTT. The encoded protein is CASGAGANEKLFF.

The chain joins TRBV7-2 to TRBJ2-5, with 11 nucleotides matching TRBD2. The CDR3 covers 18 residues. Trimming cost V 4 bases and J 7 bases; bases outside gene matches: 17. Germline V gives CDR1 SGHTA, CDR2 FQGNSA. CDR3 sequence reads: CASSSTRATSGEGGTQYF. CDR3 sequence (DNA): TGTGCCAGCAGCTCAACCAGGGCGACTAGCGGGGAGGGAGGGACCCAGTACTTC.

The chain recombines TRBV5-1 with TRBJ2-3; 8 nucleotides align to TRBD2. The CDR3 covers 15 residues. V was pared by 0 bases and J by 5 bases, with 5 bases of the junction left unmatched. The germline CDR1 and CDR2 sequences are SGHRS and YFSETQ. The CDR3 reads CASSLGGGTRDTQYF. The CDR3 nucleotides are TGCGCCAGCAGCTTGGGCGGGGGGACTCGAGATACGCAGTATTTT.

This CDR3 is CASSLQGFGAKNIQYF. The DNA of the CDR3 is TGTGCCAGCAGCTTACAGGGCTTTGGAGCCAAAAACATTCAGTACTTC. The genes are TRBV5-6 and TRBJ2-4, with D possibly matching TRBD1 (6 bases). The CDR3 is 16 amino acids. Germline V gene data show CDR1 as SGHDT and CDR2 as YYEEEE. Between the trimmed V and J ends, which lost 2 bases and 0 bases, there was a span of 12 bases.

This clone was seen more than once but under ten times. The rearrangement links TRBV5-1 to TRBJ2-7; 7 bases fit TRBD1. V lost 4 bases and J lost 4; bases outside the gene matches: 11. CDR1 is SGHRS and CDR2 is YFSETQ in the germline V gene. There are 15 residues in the CDR3. CDR3 amino acids: CASSPGTQGVYEQYF. The DNA for the CDR3 is TGCGCCAGCAGCCCTGGGACCCAGGGGGTTTACGAGCAGTACTTC.